This T cell receptor beta chain is from a study of blood T cell repertoires in COVID-19. CDR1 and CDR2 (germline): SNHLY, FYNNEI. The ends lost 6 bases at V and 9 bases at J; junction bases unmatched: 9. The CDR3 has 15 residues. Method: immunoSEQ multiplex PCR; TCRdb's copy keeps in-frame clones and lacks some. The top ten clones hold 10% to 15% of a sample with roughly 440,000 clones, around 88% of them seen once. The clonotype comes from a woman aged 50 to 60 with COVID-19, enrolled during active disease. V gene TRBV2 combines with J gene TRBJ1-6; 9 bases fit TRBD1. Sequencing input: peripheral blood. Here the CDR3 reads CASSSPGQGSSPLHF. The CDR3 region has the DNA TGTGCCAGCAGCTCTCCGGGACAGGGAAGTTCACCCCTCCACTTT.